This T cell receptor (beta chain) is drawn from a study of T cells in Graves' hyperthyroidism and ophthalmopathy. General study points: Peripheral blood also featured most of the thyroid clonotypes expanded above 0.001.

The CDR3 totals 15 residues. Germline V gives CDR1 SGHTA, CDR2 FQGNSA. The J segment lost 7 bases and the V segment lost 5 bases, leaving 10 bases of the junction unmatched. TCR beta CDR3 regions were amplified from RNA. The TCR CDR3 first-round RT-PCR relied on the HTBI primer set. MiXCR, run by TCRdb on the multiplex PCR reads, gives a single entry per CDR3 protein. Of around 600,000 distinct CDR3 sequences in the sample, about 14% were seen once. Turning to this clonotype: The antigen is not known. Being one base from a much bigger clone, this may be a read error.

The source of this sequence is a woman younger than 30 with Graves' ophthalmopathy. Sequencing was performed on blood. The genes are TRBV7-2 and TRBJ1-4; 7 nucleotides agree with TRBD1. CDR3 nucleotide sequence: TGTGCCAGCAGCGCCCCCGACAGGGTTGGTGAAAAACTGTTTTTT. The encoded protein is CASSAPDRVGEKLFF.